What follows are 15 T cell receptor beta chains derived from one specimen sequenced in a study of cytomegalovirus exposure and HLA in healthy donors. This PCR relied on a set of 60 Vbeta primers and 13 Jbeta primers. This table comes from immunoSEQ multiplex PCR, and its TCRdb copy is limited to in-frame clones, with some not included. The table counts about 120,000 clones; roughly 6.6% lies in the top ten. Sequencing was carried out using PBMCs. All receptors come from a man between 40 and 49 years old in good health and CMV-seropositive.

The CDR3 here is CASSWGTGSYEQYF. The CDR3 DNA sequence: TGTGCCAGCAGCTGGGGTACAGGCTCCTACGAGCAGTACTTC. The rearrangement links TRBV7-2 to TRBJ2-7, with D perhaps TRBD1 (5 bases). The CDR3 runs to 14 residues. The germline V gene encodes CDR1 SGHTA and CDR2 FQGNSA. V was cut by 4 bases and J by 0 bases, with 10 bases left in between.

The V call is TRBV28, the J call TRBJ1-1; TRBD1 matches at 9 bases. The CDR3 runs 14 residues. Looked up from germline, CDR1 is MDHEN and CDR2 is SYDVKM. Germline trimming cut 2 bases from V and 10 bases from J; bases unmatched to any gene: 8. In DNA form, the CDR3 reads TGTGCCAGCAGTTTAGGCCGGGGGACAGGGAGAGCTTTCTTT. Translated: CASSLGRGTGRAFF. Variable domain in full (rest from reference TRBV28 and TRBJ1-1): DVKVTQSSRYLVKRTGEKVFLECVQDMDHENMFWYRQDPGLGLRLIYFSYDVKMKEKGDIPEGYSVSREKKERFSLILESASTNQTSMYLCASSLGRGTGRAFFGQGTRLTVV.

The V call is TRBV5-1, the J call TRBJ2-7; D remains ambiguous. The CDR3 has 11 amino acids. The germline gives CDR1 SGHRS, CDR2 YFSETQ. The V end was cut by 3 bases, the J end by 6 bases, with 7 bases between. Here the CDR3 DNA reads TGCGCCAGCAGCTCGGGTCCCGAGCAGTACTTC. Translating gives CASSSGPEQYF.

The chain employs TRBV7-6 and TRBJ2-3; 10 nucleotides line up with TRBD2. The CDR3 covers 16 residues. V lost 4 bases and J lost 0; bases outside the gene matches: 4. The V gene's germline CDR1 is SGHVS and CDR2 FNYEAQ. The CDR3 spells CASSSGLADSTDTQYF. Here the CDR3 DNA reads TGTGCCAGCAGCTCAGGACTAGCGGATAGCACAGATACGCAGTATTTT.

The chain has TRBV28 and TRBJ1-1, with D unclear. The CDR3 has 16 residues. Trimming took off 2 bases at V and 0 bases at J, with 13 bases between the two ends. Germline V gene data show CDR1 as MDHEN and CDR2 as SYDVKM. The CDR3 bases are TGTGCCAGCAGTTTAAGTACGGTCGCTATGAACACTGAAGCTTTCTTT. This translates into CASSLSTVAMNTEAFF.

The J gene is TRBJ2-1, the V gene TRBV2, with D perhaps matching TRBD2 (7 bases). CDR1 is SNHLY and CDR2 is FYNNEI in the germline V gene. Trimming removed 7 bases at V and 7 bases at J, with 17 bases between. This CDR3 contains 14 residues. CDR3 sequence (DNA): TGTGCCAGCATCCCCCCGAGGGGGGGGAATGAGCAGTTCTTC. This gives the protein CASIPPRGGNEQFF.

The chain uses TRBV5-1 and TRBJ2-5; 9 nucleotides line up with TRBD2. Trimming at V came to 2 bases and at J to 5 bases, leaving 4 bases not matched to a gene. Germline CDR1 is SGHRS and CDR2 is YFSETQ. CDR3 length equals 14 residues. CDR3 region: CASSFSGSGETQYF. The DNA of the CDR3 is TGCGCCAGCAGCTTTAGCGGGAGCGGGGAGACCCAGTACTTC.

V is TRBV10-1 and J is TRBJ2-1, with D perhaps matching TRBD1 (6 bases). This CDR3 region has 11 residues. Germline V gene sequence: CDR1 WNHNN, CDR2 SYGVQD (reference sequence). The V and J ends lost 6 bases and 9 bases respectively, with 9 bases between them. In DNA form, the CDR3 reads TGCGCCAGCAGCCAGGGGCTTGAGCAGTTCTTC. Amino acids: CASSQGLEQFF.

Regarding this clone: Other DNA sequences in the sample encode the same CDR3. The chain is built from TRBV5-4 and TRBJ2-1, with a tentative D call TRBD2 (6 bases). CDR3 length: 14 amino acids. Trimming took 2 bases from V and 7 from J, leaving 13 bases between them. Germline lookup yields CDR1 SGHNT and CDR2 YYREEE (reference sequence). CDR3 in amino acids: CASSFGTGDNEQFF. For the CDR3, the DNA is TGTGCCAGCAGCTTCGGGACGGGAGATAATGAGCAGTTCTTC.

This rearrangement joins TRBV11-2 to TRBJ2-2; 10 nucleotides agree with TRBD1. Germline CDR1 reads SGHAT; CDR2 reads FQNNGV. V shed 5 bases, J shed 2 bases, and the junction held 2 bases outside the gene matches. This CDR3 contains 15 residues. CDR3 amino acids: CASSRDRGNTGELFF. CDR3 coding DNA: TGTGCCAGCAGCCGGGACAGGGGTAACACCGGGGAGCTGTTTTTT. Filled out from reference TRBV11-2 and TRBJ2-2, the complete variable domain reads EAGVAQSPRYKIIEKRQSVAFWCNPISGHATLYWYQQILGQGPKLLIQFQNNGVVDDSQLPKDRFSAERLKGVDSTLKIQPAKLEDSAVYLCASSRDRGNTGELFFGEGSRLTVL.

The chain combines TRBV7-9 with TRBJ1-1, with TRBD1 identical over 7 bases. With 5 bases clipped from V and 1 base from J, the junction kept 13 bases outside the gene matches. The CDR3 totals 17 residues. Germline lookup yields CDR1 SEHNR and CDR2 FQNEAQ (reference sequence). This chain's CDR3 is CASSRDSILPQNTEAFF. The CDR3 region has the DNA TGTGCCAGCAGCCGGGACAGTATACTTCCACAGAACACTGAAGCTTTCTTT.

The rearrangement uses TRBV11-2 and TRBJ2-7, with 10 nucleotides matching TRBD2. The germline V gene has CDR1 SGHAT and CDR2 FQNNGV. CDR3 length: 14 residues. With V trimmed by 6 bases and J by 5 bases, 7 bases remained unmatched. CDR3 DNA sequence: TGTGCCAGCAGTTGGACTAGCGGAACCGACGAGCAGTACTTC. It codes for CASSWTSGTDEQYF.

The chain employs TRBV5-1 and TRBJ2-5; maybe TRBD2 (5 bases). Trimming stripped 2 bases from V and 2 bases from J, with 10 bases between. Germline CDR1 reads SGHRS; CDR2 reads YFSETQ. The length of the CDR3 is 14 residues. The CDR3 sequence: CASSFITGQETQYF. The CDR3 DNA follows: TGCGCCAGCAGCTTTATCACGGGGCAAGAGACCCAGTACTTC.

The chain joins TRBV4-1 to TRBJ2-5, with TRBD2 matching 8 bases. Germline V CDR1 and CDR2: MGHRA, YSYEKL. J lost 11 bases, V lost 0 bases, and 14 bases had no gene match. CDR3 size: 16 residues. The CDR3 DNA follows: TGCGCCAGCAGCCAAGAGCTCAGCGGGAGTGGTTGGGAGCAGTACTTC. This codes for CASSQELSGSGWEQYF.

CDR3: CASSLTPVPPADSNTEAFF. DNA of the CDR3: TGTGCCAGCAGCTTAACTCCAGTCCCCCCCGCGGACAGTAACACTGAAGCTTTCTTT. V usage is TRBV7-3 and J usage is TRBJ1-1; D perhaps matches TRBD1 (6 bases). The CDR3 consists of 19 residues. Germline CDR1 and CDR2: SGHTA and FQGTGA. V was trimmed by 0 bases and J by 2 bases, leaving 22 bases between them.